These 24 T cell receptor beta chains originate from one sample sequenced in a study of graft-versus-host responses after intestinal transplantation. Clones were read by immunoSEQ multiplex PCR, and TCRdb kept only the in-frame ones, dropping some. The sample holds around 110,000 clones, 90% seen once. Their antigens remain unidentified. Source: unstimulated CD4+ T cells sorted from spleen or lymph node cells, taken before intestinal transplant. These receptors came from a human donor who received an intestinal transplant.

The CDR3 sequence is CASSLGLAGRWDTQYF. The DNA for the CDR3 is TGCGCCAGCAGCTTGGGCCTAGCGGGGCGCTGGGATACGCAGTATTTT. The gene calls are TRBV5-1 and TRBJ2-3; 9 bases line up with TRBD2. V shed 0 bases and J 6 bases; nucleotides not matched to a gene: 8. The germline gives CDR1 SGHRS, CDR2 YFSETQ. This CDR3 spans 16 amino acids.

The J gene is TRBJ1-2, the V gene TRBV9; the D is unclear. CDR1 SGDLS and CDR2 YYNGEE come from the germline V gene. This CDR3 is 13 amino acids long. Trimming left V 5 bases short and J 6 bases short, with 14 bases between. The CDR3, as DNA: TGTGCCAGCAGGGCTCAGTCCCAGGATGGCTACACCTTC. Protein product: CASRAQSQDGYTF.

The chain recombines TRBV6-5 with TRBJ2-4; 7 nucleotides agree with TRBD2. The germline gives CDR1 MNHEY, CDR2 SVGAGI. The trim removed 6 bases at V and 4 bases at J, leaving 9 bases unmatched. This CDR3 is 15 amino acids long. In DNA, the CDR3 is TGTGCCAGCAGCCCTGGGGGGGGGACGAAAAACATTCAGTACTTC. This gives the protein CASSPGGGTKNIQYF.

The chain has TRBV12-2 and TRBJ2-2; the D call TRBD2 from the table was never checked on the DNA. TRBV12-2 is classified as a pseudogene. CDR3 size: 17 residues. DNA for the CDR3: TGTGCAAGTCGCTTAGGTAGGCCGCGGGCGAACACCGGGGAGCTGTTTTTT. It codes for CASRLGRPRANTGELFF.

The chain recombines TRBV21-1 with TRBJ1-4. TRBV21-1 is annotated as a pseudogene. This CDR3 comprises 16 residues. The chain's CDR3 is CASSKGLARPSEKLFF. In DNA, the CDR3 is TGTGCCAGCAGCAAAGGTCTAGCCCGTCCTAGCGAAAAACTGTTTTTT.

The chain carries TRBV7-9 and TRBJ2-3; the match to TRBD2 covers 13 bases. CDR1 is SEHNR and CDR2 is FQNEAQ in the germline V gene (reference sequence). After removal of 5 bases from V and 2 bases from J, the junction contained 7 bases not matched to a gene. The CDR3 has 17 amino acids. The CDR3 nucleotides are TGTGCCAGCAGCCGGGGACTAGCGGGAATCTACACAGATACGCAGTATTTT. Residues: CASSRGLAGIYTDTQYF.

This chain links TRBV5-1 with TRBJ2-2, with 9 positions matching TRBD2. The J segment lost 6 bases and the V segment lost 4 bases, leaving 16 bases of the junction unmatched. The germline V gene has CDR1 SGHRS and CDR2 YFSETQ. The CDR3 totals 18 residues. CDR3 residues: CASSPFGGRAVEAGELFF. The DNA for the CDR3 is TGCGCCAGCAGCCCCTTTGGCGGGAGGGCCGTTGAGGCCGGGGAGCTGTTTTTT.

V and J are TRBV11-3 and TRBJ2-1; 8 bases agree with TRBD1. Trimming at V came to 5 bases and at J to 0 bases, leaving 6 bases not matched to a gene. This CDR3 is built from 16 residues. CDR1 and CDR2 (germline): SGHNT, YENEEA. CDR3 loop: CASSAGQGFSYNEQFF. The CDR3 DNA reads TGTGCCAGCAGCGCCGGACAGGGATTCTCCTACAATGAGCAGTTCTTC.

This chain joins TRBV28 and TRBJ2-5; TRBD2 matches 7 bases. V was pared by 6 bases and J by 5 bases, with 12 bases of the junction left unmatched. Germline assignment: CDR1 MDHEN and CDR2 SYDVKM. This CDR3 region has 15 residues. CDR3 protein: CASSLNSGTGETQYF. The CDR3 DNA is TGTGCCAGCAGCCTAAACAGCGGGACCGGGGAGACCCAGTACTTC.

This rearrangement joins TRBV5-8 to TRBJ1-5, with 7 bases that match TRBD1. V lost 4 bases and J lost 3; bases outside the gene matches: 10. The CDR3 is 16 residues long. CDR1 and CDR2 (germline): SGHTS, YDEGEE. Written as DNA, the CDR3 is TGTGCCAGCAGCCAAGAGGGACAGTCAATCAATCAGCCCCAGCATTTT. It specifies CASSQEGQSINQPQHF. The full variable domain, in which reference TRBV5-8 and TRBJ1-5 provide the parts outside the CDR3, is EAGVTQSPTHLIKTRGQQATLRCSPISGHTSVYWYQQALGLGLQFLLWYDEGEERNRGNFPPRFSGRQFPNYSSELNVNALELEDSALYLCASSQEGQSINQPQHFGDGTRLSIL.

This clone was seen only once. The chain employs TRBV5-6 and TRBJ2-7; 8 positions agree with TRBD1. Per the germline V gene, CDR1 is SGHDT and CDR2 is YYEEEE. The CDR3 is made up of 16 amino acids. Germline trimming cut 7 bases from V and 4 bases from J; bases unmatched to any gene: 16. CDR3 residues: CASLRPTGTGDYEQYF. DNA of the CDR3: TGTGCCAGCTTAAGACCCACCGGGACAGGAGATTACGAGCAGTACTTC.

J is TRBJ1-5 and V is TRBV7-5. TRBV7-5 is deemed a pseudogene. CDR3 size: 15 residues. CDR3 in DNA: TGTGCCAGAAGCTTAGTCGGGGGACGCGGTCAGCCCCAGCATTTT. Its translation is CARSLVGGRGQPQHF.

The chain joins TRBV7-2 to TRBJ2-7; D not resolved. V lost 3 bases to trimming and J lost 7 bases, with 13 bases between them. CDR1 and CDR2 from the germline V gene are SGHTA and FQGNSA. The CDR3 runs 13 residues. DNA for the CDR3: TGTGCCAGCAGCTTGTTACAAACGGGTGAGCAGTACTTC. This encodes CASSLLQTGEQYF.

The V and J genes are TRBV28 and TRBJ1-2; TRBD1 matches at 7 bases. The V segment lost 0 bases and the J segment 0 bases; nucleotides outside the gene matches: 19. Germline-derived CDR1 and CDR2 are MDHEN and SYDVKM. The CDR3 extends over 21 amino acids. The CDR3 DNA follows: TGTGCCAGCAGTTTATGGGACGGGGGACAGCCCGAAAGATCCTCTAACTATGGCTACACCTTC. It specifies CASSLWDGGQPERSSNYGYTF.

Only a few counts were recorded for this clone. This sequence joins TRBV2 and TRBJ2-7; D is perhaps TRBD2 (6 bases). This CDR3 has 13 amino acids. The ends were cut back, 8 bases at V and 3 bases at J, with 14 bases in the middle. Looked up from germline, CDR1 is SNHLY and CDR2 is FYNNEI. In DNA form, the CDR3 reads TGTGCCAGCCGTCTGGGTAGCGGCTACGAGCAGTACTTC. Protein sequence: CASRLGSGYEQYF.

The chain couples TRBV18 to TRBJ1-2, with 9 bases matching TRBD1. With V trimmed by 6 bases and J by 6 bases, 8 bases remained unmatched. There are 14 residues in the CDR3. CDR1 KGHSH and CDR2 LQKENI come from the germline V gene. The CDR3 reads CASSQIGQGHGYTF. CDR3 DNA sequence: TGTGCCAGCTCTCAGATCGGACAGGGGCATGGCTACACCTTC.

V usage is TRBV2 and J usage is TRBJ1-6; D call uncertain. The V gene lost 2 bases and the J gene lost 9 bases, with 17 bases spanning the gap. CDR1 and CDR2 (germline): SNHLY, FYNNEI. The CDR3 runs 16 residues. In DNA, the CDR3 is TGTGCCAGCAGTGAAAATCCCCCCGCGGTCGGTTCACCCCTCCACTTT. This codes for CASSENPPAVGSPLHF.

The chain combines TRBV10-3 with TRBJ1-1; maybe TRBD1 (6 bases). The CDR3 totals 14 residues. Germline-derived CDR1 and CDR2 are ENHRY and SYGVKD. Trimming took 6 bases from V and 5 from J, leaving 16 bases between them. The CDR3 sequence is CAIRANRVRTEAFF. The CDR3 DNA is TGTGCCATCAGGGCCAACAGGGTGCGGACTGAAGCTTTCTTT.

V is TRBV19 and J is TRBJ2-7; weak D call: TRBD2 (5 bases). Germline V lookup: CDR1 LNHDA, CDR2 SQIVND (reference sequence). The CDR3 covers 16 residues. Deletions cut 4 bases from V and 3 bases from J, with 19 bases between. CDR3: CASSTHSPGRCYEQYF. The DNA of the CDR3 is TGTGCCAGTAGTACACATAGCCCGGGAAGGTGCTACGAGCAGTACTTC.

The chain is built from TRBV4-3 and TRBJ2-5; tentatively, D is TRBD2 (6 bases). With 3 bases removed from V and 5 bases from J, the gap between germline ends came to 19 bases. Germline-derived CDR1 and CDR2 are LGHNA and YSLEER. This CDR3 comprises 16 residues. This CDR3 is CASSQDIGTGGETQYF. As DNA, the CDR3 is TGCGCCAGCAGCCAGGATATCGGGACTGGGGGGGAGACCCAGTACTTC.

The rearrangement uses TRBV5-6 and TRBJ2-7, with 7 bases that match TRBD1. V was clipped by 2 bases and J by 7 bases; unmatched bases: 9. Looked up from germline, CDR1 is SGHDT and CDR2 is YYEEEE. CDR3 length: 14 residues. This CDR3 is CASSFGTVIAEQYF. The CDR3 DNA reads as TGTGCCAGCAGCTTTGGGACAGTCATTGCAGAGCAGTACTTC.

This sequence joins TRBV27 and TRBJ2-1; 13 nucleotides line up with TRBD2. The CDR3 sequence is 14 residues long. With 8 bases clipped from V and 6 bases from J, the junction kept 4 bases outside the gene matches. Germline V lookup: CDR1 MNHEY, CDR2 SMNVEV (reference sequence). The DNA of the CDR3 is TGTGCCAGCGCCCGGACTAGCGGGGGCAATGAGCAGTTCTTC. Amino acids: CASARTSGGNEQFF.

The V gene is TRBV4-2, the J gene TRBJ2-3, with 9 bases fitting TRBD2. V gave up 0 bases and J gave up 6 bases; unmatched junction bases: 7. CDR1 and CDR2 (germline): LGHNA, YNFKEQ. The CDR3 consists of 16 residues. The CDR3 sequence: CASSQDGIAGEDTQYF. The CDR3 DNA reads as TGTGCCAGCAGCCAAGATGGTATAGCGGGAGAGGATACGCAGTATTTT.

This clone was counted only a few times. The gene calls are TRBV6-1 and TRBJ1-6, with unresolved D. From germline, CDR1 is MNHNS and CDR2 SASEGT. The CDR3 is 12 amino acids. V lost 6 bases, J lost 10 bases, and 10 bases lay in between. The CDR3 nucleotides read TGTGCCAGCAGGGCGGAGGTCTCACCCCTCCACTTT. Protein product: CASRAEVSPLHF.